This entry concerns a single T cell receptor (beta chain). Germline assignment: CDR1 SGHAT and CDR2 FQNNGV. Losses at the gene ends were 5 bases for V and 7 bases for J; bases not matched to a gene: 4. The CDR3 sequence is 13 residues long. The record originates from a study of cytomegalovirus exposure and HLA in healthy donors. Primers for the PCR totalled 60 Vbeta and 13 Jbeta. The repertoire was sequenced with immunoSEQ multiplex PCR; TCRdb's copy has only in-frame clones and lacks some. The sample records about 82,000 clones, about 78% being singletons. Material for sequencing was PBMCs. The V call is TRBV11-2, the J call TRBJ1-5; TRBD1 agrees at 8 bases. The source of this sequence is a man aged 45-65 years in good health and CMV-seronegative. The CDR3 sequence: CASSRDRLQPQHF. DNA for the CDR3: TGTGCCAGCAGCCGGGACAGGCTCCAGCCCCAGCATTTT.